This entry lists 20 T cell receptor beta chains sequenced from one sample in a study of tumor-infiltrating lymphocytes in primary liver carcinoma. For each extraction, RNA and DNA were obtained together from 20-30 mg of unsorted bulk tissue. A primer in the constant region served to generate TCR beta cDNA from 450 to 600 ng of total RNA. Investigators got TCR beta libraries out of three nested multiplex PCR rounds, done with slightly modified ARM-PCR. Rounds one and two of PCR, each of roughly 10 cycles, were primed with TRBV1-TRBV30 forward primers and a C-beta reverse primer. TCRdb called the multiplex PCR reads again in MiXCR, with one record for every CDR3 protein. The sample lists tens of thousands of distinct CDR3 sequences; around 66% were seen once. Sequencing was performed on tumor-adjacent normal liver tissue. These receptors were taken from a middle-aged man with primary liver carcinoma and hepatitis B virus infection.

V gene TRBV12-3 or TRBV12-4 combines with J gene TRBJ2-6; TRBD1 matches 8 bases. The CDR3 contains 17 residues. V trimming: 1 base; J trimming: 2 bases; junction bases outside the gene matches: 4. CDR3 protein: CASSLGTGRPGANVLTF. CDR3 in DNA: TGTGCCAGCAGTTTAGGGACAGGGAGACCTGGGGCCAACGTCCTGACTTTC.

As to this clonotype: At one end, the junction sequence differs from germline, possibly due to a read error. The chain has TRBV6-5 and TRBJ2-6, with D perhaps matching TRBD1 (5 bases). Germline CDR1 is MNHEY and CDR2 is SVGAGI. The CDR3 spans 14 residues. The CDR3 nucleotides are TGTGCCAGTAGCTCTGATACTGGGGCCAACGTCCTGAATTTC. Translated, it gives CASSSDTGANVLNF.

About this clonotype: The CDR3 carries no conserved terminal phenylalanine or tryptophan, so it likely arises from a read error. This chain joins TRBV5-4 and TRBJ1-1; perhaps TRBD1 as D (6 bases). V gave up 10 bases and J gave up 0 bases, with 19 bases separating them. The germline CDR1 and CDR2 sequences are SGHNT and YYREEE (reference sequence). This CDR3 comprises 15 residues. The CDR3 region is CAGGSGGYMNTEAFS. CDR3 DNA: TGTGCCGGCGGATCGGGGGGCTACATGAACACTGAAGCTTTCTCT.

The rearrangement links TRBV7-9 to TRBJ1-1; possible D gene TRBD1, 6 bases. From germline, CDR1 is SEHNR and CDR2 FQNEAQ (reference sequence). This CDR3 is built from 15 residues. V was shortened by 9 bases and J by 1 base, with 18 bases between the two germline ends. For the CDR3, the DNA is TGTGCCAGAAGCACCCGGACAGCTCCGAACACTGAAGCTTTCTTT. It translates to CARSTRTAPNTEAFF.

This clonotype was seen a few times. This chain joins TRBV11-2 and TRBJ2-1; D might be TRBD2 (5 bases). CDR3 length equals 14 residues. V was cut by 2 bases and J by 9 bases, with 14 bases left in between. Germline-derived CDR1 and CDR2 are SGHAT and FQNNGV. CDR3 bases: TGTGCCAGCAGCTTAAACCGGCTAACTAGTGAGCAGTTCTTC. Residues: CASSLNRLTSEQFF.

This sequence joins TRBV6-6 and TRBJ1-2; a possible D gene is TRBD1 (5 bases). Germline CDR1 and CDR2: MNHNY and SVGAGI (reference sequence). Trimming took off 7 bases at V and 3 bases at J, with 21 bases between the two ends. This CDR3 is 16 amino acids long. CDR3 sequence: CASIHDTYRSDYGYTF. The CDR3 DNA sequence: TGTGCCAGCATCCACGACACCTACAGGTCTGACTATGGCTACACCTTC.

This clonotype has a single count. The junction does not match germline at one end; this may be a read error. This chain connects TRBV4-1 to TRBJ2-7; 8 bases are shared with TRBD2. The CDR3 runs 15 residues. Germline V gene lookup returns CDR1 MGHRA and CDR2 YSYEKL. CDR3 sequence reads: CASTPGISGAYEQYF. The CDR3 region has the DNA TGTGCCAGTACGCCGGGGATTAGCGGGGCCTACGAGCAGTACTTC.

There are many counts of this clonotype. The chain carries TRBV5-1 and TRBJ2-3; perhaps TRBD1 as D (6 bases). The CDR3 extends over 14 amino acids. V was pared by 4 bases and J by 2 bases, with 11 bases between. CDR1 and CDR2 (germline): SGHRS, YFSETQ. In DNA, the CDR3 is TGCGCCAGCAGCGAGGGACACCCCACAGATACGCAGTATTTT. Protein product: CASSEGHPTDTQYF.

Concerning this clonotype itself: A much larger clone lies one base from this, so it may be a read error. The chain employs TRBV25-1 and TRBJ1-3; D ambiguous. The germline CDR1 and CDR2 sequences are MGHDK and SYGVNS. Trimming left V 8 bases short and J 2 bases short, with 10 bases between. The CDR3 has 13 residues. The CDR3 nucleotides are TGTGCCAGCGAGGCGTACCCTGGAAACACCATATATTTT. This codes for CASEAYPGNTIYF. The variable domain in full, completed from reference TRBV25-1 and TRBJ1-3, reads EADIYQTPRYLVIGTGKKITLECSQTMGHDKMYWYQQDPGMELHLIHYSYGVNSTEKGDLSSESTVSRIRTEHFPLTLESARPSHTSQYLCASEAYPGNTIYFGEGSWLTVV.

On this clonotype: At one boundary the junction diverges from the germline segment, which might be a read error. V and J are TRBV29-1 and TRBJ2-3; perhaps D is TRBD1 or TRBD2 (5 bases each). There are 15 residues in the CDR3. Per germline, CDR1 SQVTM and CDR2 ANQGSEA. Here the CDR3 DNA reads TGCAGCATTGAGGACGGGGCCGGCATCACAGAAACGCAGTATTTT. Its protein is CSIEDGAGITETQYF.

This clonotype was counted once. The chain combines TRBV11-3 with TRBJ2-2, with unresolved D. CDR3 length: 12 amino acids. Germline CDR1 is SGHNT and CDR2 is YENEEA. V lost 5 bases to trimming and J lost 7 bases, with 8 bases between them. CDR3 coding DNA: TGTGCCAGCAGCATAACTCACGGGGAGCTGTTTTTT. Its protein is CASSITHGELFF.

Remarks on this clonotype: A read error may produce the germline difference seen at one junction end. The CDR3 DNA sequence: TGTGCCGGCAGTTCCTCAGGGTACGAGCAGTACTTC. As protein: CAGSSSGYEQYF. The chain joins TRBV6-5 to TRBJ2-7; possible D gene TRBD1, 5 bases. The CDR3 totals 12 residues. Germline CDR1 MNHEY, CDR2 SVGAGI.

Turning to this clonotype: Being one base from a much bigger clone, this may be a read error. The chain is built from TRBV2 and TRBJ2-7; the match to TRBD2 covers 8 bases. The CDR3 contains 13 residues. The germline gives CDR1 SNHLY, CDR2 FYNNEI. The CDR3 sequence: CASDPGGLYEQCF. The CDR3 nucleotides read TGTGCCAGCGATCCGGGAGGGCTCTACGAGCAGTGCTTC. Filled out from reference TRBV2 and TRBJ2-7, the complete variable domain reads EPEVTQTPSHQVTQMGQEVILRCVPISNHLYFYWYRQILGQKVEFLVSFYNNEISEKSEIFDDQFSVERPDGSNFTLKIRSTKLEDSAMYFCASDPGGLYEQCFGPGTRLTVT.

The chain employs TRBV5-6 and TRBJ1-2; TRBD1 agrees at 8 bases. V dropped 0 bases and J dropped 4; count of bases not matched to a gene: 11. The CDR3 runs 17 residues. Germline CDR1 SGHDT, CDR2 YYEEEE. The CDR3 protein is CASSLGQGMRPLYGYTF. The CDR3 bases are TGTGCCAGCAGCTTGGGACAGGGGATGCGCCCCCTCTATGGCTACACCTTC.

This clonotype was detected a few times. This could be a read error, since a much larger clone is one nucleotide away. The chain uses TRBV29-1 and TRBJ2-7; TRBD1 matches at 7 bases. The CDR3 runs 12 residues. The V and J ends lost 7 bases and 7 bases, in that order; junction bases with no gene match: 10. From germline, CDR1 is SQVTM and CDR2 ANQGSEA. Written as DNA, the CDR3 is TGCAGCGATAGGACAGGACAGTTGGAGCAGTACTTC. It translates to CSDRTGQLEQYF.

This clonotype showed up many times. The chain combines TRBV10-3 with TRBJ1-6; TRBD1 is a possible D gene (5 bases). The V and J ends lost 3 bases and 8 bases respectively, with 11 bases between them. In germline, CDR1 is ENHRY, CDR2 SYGVKD. CDR3 length: 14 amino acids. CDR3 protein: CAISDRQGDSPLHF. Written as DNA, the CDR3 is TGTGCCATCAGTGATCGGCAGGGAGATTCACCCCTCCACTTT.

V and J are TRBV7-6 and TRBJ2-7; possibly TRBD1 for D (6 bases). Germline assignment: CDR1 SGHVS and CDR2 FNYEAQ. The V gene lost 3 bases and the J gene lost 5 bases, with 20 bases spanning the gap. The CDR3 spans 16 residues. The CDR3 DNA reads as TGTGCCAGCAGCTTCCTCACGGGTAGTGGGGGCCACGAGCAGTACTTC. It specifies CASSFLTGSGGHEQYF.

Many counts were recorded for this clonotype. The rearrangement links TRBV7-9 to TRBJ1-2; D is unresolved. The CDR3 runs to 14 residues. V was trimmed by 3 bases and J by 3 bases, leaving 11 bases between them. From germline, CDR1 is SEHNR and CDR2 FQNEAQ (reference sequence). The CDR3 sequence is CASSLNQPHYGYTF. The CDR3 coding sequence is TGTGCCAGCAGCTTGAACCAGCCTCACTATGGCTACACCTTC.

The chain carries TRBV9 and TRBJ1-1, with D unresolved. Trimming cost V 0 bases and J 1 base, with 4 bases left between them. The CDR3 totals 13 residues. CDR1 and CDR2 from the germline V gene are SGDLS and YYNGEE. For the CDR3, the DNA is TGTGCCAGCAGCGTAGCGGGGAACACTGAAGCTTTCTTT. Its protein product is CASSVAGNTEAFF.

As for this clonotype: A much larger clone differs by one base, so this may be a read error. V gene TRBV4-3 combines with J gene TRBJ2-5; 8 positions agree with TRBD1. Germline loops: CDR1 LGHNA, CDR2 YSLEER. The trim removed 4 bases at V and 3 bases at J, leaving 10 bases unmatched. The CDR3 is 16 amino acids. CDR3: CASSRGGQGFEETQYF. For the CDR3, the DNA is TGCGCCAGCAGCCGCGGCGGACAGGGATTTGAAGAGACCCAGTACTTC.